This T cell receptor (beta chain) was observed in a study of cytomegalovirus exposure and HLA in healthy donors (dated by TCRdb to between 2016 and 2019). Study-wide context: In an earlier analysis of some 550 of the donors, about 270 Gb of sequence data and about 110 million unique TCR beta sequences from about 180 million T cells were reported. An early release that covered some 630 HLA-typed donors contained about 290 gigabases of sequencing data and 80 million or so unique TCR sequences. Of the 398 genotyped donors, approximately 83% fell in the genetic ancestry cluster associated with self-reported Caucasian donors. The aim of the study was to test whether cataloging public T cell receptors could identify signatures of past pathogen exposure. Using immunosequencing, the study profiled T cell repertoires from around 680 subjects and related those repertoires to cytomegalovirus serostatus. In addition to the first cohort of around 670 subjects, a separate validation cohort of 120 different subjects was used. To predict cytomegalovirus infection status, the study combined high-throughput TCR immunosequencing, statistical association of individual TCRs with disease status, and machine learning. In a later analysis, previously published TCR beta repertoires from 670 or so donors were re-analyzed and high-resolution HLA genotyping was added so that TCR occurrence patterns could be studied. Rather than using new phenotypic data, the later analysis identified candidate immune exposures from TCR beta sequences and from how often those sequences occurred across donors. An earlier analysis of approximately 580 of the donors used high-throughput TCR beta sequencing to judge whether each TCR beta V gene segment behaved as functional or pseudogenic. Alongside the repertoire data, information on donor age, sex, ethnicity and CMV serostatus was compiled. A later genetic analysis took genome-wide SNP genotypes for about three fifths of the roughly 700 donors and used that subset as a discovery cohort. Every repertoire in the discovery cohort had been generated on one and the same sequencing platform. HLA typing covered class I and class II loci at four-digit resolution. The number of typed donors differed by locus: roughly 629-640 for A, B, C, DRB1 and DQB1; 500 to 550 for DQA1; over 600 for DPA1; and some 450 for DPB1. Four or five DR-DQ haplotypes were treated as single units for association and clustering because of strong linkage in the cohort. On average, roughly 250,000 unique TCR beta nucleotide sequences were sequenced per donor among several hundred genotyped donors of the cohort, with roughly 18% of those sequences being non-productive. Summary of the overall study and its limitations: For the cohort, immune exposure information was limited to CMV serostatus. In vitro tests confirmed that a few of the cytomegalovirus-associated TCR beta chains recognize cytomegalovirus antigens. Most TCR sequences were seen in very few donors, while some public TCRs were found in many individuals. The classifier was reported to diagnose cytomegalovirus status with high specificity and sensitivity in both the original cohort and the validation cohort. Most CMV-associated TCR beta chains appeared to be HLA-restricted in a later analysis, and the HLA associations seemed to be driven largely by CMV exposure. When HLA alleles, especially DR and DQ, strongly co-occurred, TCR associations were difficult to assign to individual alleles. Correlated functional status among segregating V segments might be attributable to linkage disequilibrium, but an unknown experimental factor could not be ruled out. In an earlier analysis of about 540 of the donors, most TCR beta V segments were observed in productive rearrangements about 90% or about 30% of the time, broadly matching IMGT annotations. In a later analysis, HLA-associated TCR beta chains showed more clonal expansion and lower generation probabilities than non-associated chains that were equally common. It was suggested by the authors that the approach could potentially be generalized to other disease states and immunological phenotypes. The study gave a list of roughly 150 TCR beta chains associated with cytomegalovirus. A further reported finding was that TCR beta sequences accurately predicted the HLA-A and HLA-B alleles for most subjects in the first cohort. Because some donors lacked HLA typing at each locus, the association tests relied only on the typed subset. In a later analysis, around 15,000 TCR beta sequences were associated with specific HLA alleles at a false discovery rate of 0.05. V-gene and J-gene trimming of TCR beta chains was associated with a missense DCLRE1C variant in a later genetic analysis, and the association was replicated in an independent cohort. The presence/absence analyses assumed that sequencing depth was roughly uniform across donors, and that assumption may not be true. This cohort had only TCR beta chains sequenced, and the lack of alpha or paired-chain data limited which features could be detected. In a later analysis, the rate of TCR association differed among HLA loci, with DRB1 alleles having the most associated TCRs and HLA-C alleles having the fewest. Some IMGT-functional V segments, including TRBV6-2 and TRBV6-3, could not be distinguished by the 87-base-pair reads and were therefore excluded. According to a later genetic analysis, donors in an Asian-associated ancestry cluster had fewer N-insertions in productive TCRs than the approximately 710-donor mean. According to a later analysis, parvovirus B19, influenza, CMV and Epstein-Barr virus appeared linked to several top co-occurrence clusters. A group of highly shared sequence variants was considered likely to be a technical artifact of the sequencing pipeline. Because counts were too low, approximately 18 rarely observed V segments, including chromosome 9 orphons, were excluded from the earlier analysis of under 650 of the donors.

The cohort was made up of 500 to 800 healthy bone marrow donors. At the time of sampling, every cohort member was nominally healthy, though immune exposures that went unrecorded were likely present. The donor tested CMV seropositive, placing the donor among the roughly 270 seropositive members of the cohort. Every donor gave a peripheral blood sample, and the peripheral blood mononuclear cells from that sample were used for TCR beta sequencing. The Qiagen DNeasy Blood Extraction Kit was used to extract genomic DNA from the blood cell samples. Receptor libraries were prepared by the immunoSEQ multiplex PCR assay. For the multiplex PCR, a mixture combining 60 forward primers for TCR Vbeta segments and 13 reverse primers for TCR Jbeta segments was used. A multiplex PCR assay on genomic DNA amplified the CDR3 region of rearranged TCR beta genes. Amplified TCR beta libraries were sequenced as 87-base-pair reads on the Illumina HiSeq System. The study's own analysis went as follows. A later analysis tallied 80 million to 95 million unique TCR beta chains across the 600 to 700 repertoires, and approximately 11 million of those chains were shared by two or more donors. A nearest-neighbor algorithm error-corrected the raw reads and collapsed the reads into unique sequences, merging closely related sequences to remove PCR and sequencing errors. V, D and J gene segments were assigned by aligning CDR3 sequences to IMGT reference sequences. For a sequence to be retained, at least a six-nucleotide match to both a V gene segment and a J gene segment was required. Rearrangements were classified as productive when the CDR3 lacked stop codons and remained in frame with V and J, and all other rearrangements were classified as non-productive. Following IMGT convention, CDR3 was defined as the stretch from the second conserved V-encoded cysteine to the conserved J-encoded phenylalanine. Sequences without an unambiguous match to a single V gene segment were excluded from the earlier analysis of several hundred of the donors. An earlier analysis of fewer than 650 of the donors classified V segments as functional when productive rearrangements were above 56.7% and as segregating when the standard deviation between donors was above 5%. To diagnose cytomegalovirus status from the catalog of TCR beta chain sequences, a statistical classification framework was built. In a later analysis, V and J genes were assigned by comparing TCR nucleotide sequences against IMGT/GENE-DB human TR gene sequences. Using the TCRdist pipeline, a later analysis assigned CDR3 sequences along with most-parsimonious VDJ recombination scenarios. In a later analysis, every TCR beta chain was defined by the combination of its CDR3 amino acid sequence and its V-gene family, and reads without a unique V-gene family were dropped. As a way to deal with suspected cross-contamination and a sequencing artifact, a later analysis dropped 450 to 600 nucleotide sequences that were highly shared and had low generation probability. In a later analysis, a clonal expansion index was calculated for each public chain from normalized within-repertoire ranks of inferred template counts. Generation probabilities in a later analysis came from a VDJ recombination model fitted to out-of-frame rearrangements, and those results were checked against IGoR. In a later analysis, TCR-TCR, TCR-HLA and TCR-CMV co-occurrence was scored with hypergeometric tests, and a repertoire-size bias correction was applied to TCR pairs. False discovery rates were estimated in a later analysis by permuting HLA or CMV assignments 20 times. In a later analysis, co-occurring TCRs were grouped with DBSCAN, and TCRdist sequence similarity was added when clustering was performed within HLA-allele-positive subsets. Co-occurrence clustering excluded repertoires with fewer than 30,000 or more than 120,000 public chains, plus five with anomalous nucleotide sharing. TCRdb took over this immuneACCESS table, retaining in-frame rearrangements with V and J assigned. Such tables are incomplete; in checked studies, under half of the missing clones stem from an unresolved V gene, and the remainder is unexplained. V, J and clone size are taken as reported in that table, and D and trimming were inferred from the DNA itself. Here the sample has tens of thousands of clones; approximately 84% occur a single time. The ten largest clones capture over 5% of the sample.

Points on this clone: Its cognate antigen has yet to be identified. Within one base of it there is no much larger clone, and no base qualities were kept.

V is pared back by 3 bases and J by 6 bases, with 11 bases lying between the germline termini. The cysteine opens and the phenylalanine closes a CDR3 of 14 amino acids. The kept DNA is CDR3 alone, 42 bases in frame from the first base. The germline V gene supplies CDR1 MNHNS and CDR2 SASEGT. The sequenced sample consisted of PBMCs. This receptor was identified in a woman between 18 and 30 years old in good health and CMV-seropositive. Recombination joined TRBV6-1 with TRBJ2-2; the D gene identity is not certain. CDR3 sequence: CASSEASEPGELFF. The DNA sequence is given as TGTGCCAGCAGTGAGGCATCGGAGCCCGGGGAGCTGTTTTTT.